This T cell receptor (beta chain) was recovered during a study of shared clonotypes between healthy human individuals. CDR1 is SGDLS, CDR2 YYNGEE, per germline. The CDR3 sequence is 14 residues long. The V and J ends lost 4 bases and 10 bases respectively, with 18 bases between them. Every subset had its genomic DNA shared out evenly among several immunoSEQ plates. TCRdb keeps only in-frame clones here, not all; method: immunoSEQ multiplex PCR. The sample has roughly 720,000 clones, roughly 88% seen once; the top ten hold 34%. Specimen: memory CD8+ T cells from PBMCs. Subset denoted: CD45RO+ cells pooled with CCR7-negative TemRA cells. The TCR sequence derives from a man between 18 and 35 years old in good health. Some clones in this sample may be carry-over from other donors' samples. V gene TRBV9 combines with J gene TRBJ2-1, with D maybe TRBD2 (5 bases). The CDR3 spells CASSRREGLREQFF. DNA for the CDR3: TGTGCCAGCAGCCGACGGGAAGGTTTAAGGGAGCAGTTCTTC.